The clone carrying this TCR beta chain has just a few counts. The sample comes from a study of beta chain features in type 1 diabetes. The authors obtained over 98% purity in all sorted populations. With 1 base removed from V and 1 base from J, the gap between germline ends came to 11 bases. Germline V gene data show CDR1 as SEHNR and CDR2 as FQNEAQ (reference sequence). The CDR3 runs 16 residues. Isolated RNA was reverse transcribed in full, so expressed TCRB transcripts were sequenced. Clones were sequenced by immunoSEQ multiplex PCR, and TCRdb holds only the in-frame ones, with some missing. The sample holds about 360,000 clones, roughly an eighth seen once.

The rearrangement joins TRBV7-9 to TRBJ2-4; no clear D. Sequencing was done on a sample of naive CD4+ T cells from blood. The clonotype comes from a man aged 18-30 years in good health. CDR3 in amino acids: CASSLDLRGAKNIQYF. The CDR3 region has the DNA TGTGCCAGCAGCTTAGATTTGCGCGGCGCCAAAAACATTCAGTACTTC.